The clone carrying this T cell receptor (beta chain) has only one observation. This sample is drawn from a study of cytomegalovirus exposure and HLA in healthy donors. 60 Vbeta and 13 Jbeta primers were used in PCR. Sequenced by immunoSEQ multiplex PCR; TCRdb stores in-frame clones only, minus some. The table includes roughly 120,000 clones, less than 85% detected once. Sequencing used PBMCs. The origin of this receptor is a male donor in good health and CMV-seronegative.

The CDR3 coding sequence is TGTGCCATCAGTGAGTCGAGCGGCTCCTACAATGAGCAGTTCTTC. Its translation: CAISESSGSYNEQFF. The chain recombines TRBV10-3 with TRBJ2-1, with D perhaps TRBD2 (5 bases). The CDR3 covers 15 residues. Germline V gene sequence: CDR1 ENHRY, CDR2 SYGVKD. Trimming shortened V by 0 bases and J by 0 bases, and 6 bases separated the two germline ends.